A selection of T cell receptor beta chains follows, all from one sample in a study of cytomegalovirus exposure and HLA in healthy donors. Sequencing used immunoSEQ multiplex PCR; TCRdb keeps in-frame clones, though not all of them. The sample totals roughly 45,000 clones; its top ten clones hold about 1.8%. Sequencing input: PBMCs. These receptors were obtained from a woman younger than 45 in good health and CMV-seronegative. Both conserved end residues are part of each CDR3.

CDR3 protein: CASSLALAGGPWGAEQYF
V gene: TRBV7-7
J gene: TRBJ2-7

CDR3 protein: CASSLAESYEQYF
V gene: TRBV6-5
J gene: TRBJ2-7

CDR3 protein: CASSESAARGYTF
V gene: TRBV10-2
J gene: TRBJ1-2

CDR3 protein: CASSVSTGFNYGYTF
V gene: TRBV19
J gene: TRBJ1-2

CDR3 protein: CASGLSTGYGYTF
V gene: TRBV25-1
J gene: TRBJ1-2

CDR3 protein: CASSPLSSTDTQYF
V gene: TRBV7-9
J gene: TRBJ2-3

CDR3 protein: CASSLEGLDRGYEQYF
V gene: TRBV5-1
J gene: TRBJ2-7

CDR3 protein: CASSVAGDSYNEQFF
V gene: TRBV9
J gene: TRBJ2-1

CDR3 protein: CASSQDPQTDTQYF
V gene: TRBV4-1
J gene: TRBJ2-3

CDR3 protein: CASNRGSGYEQYF
V gene: TRBV28
J gene: TRBJ2-7

CDR3 protein: CASGFGTGYNEQFF
V gene: TRBV12-5
J gene: TRBJ2-1

CDR3 protein: CAWTLLGTGKGYTF
V gene: TRBV30
J gene: TRBJ1-2

CDR3 protein: CASSLGRRQGGYGYTF
V gene: TRBV11-2
J gene: TRBJ1-2

CDR3 protein: CASRAPGGSYNEQFF
V gene: TRBV7-9
J gene: TRBJ2-1

CDR3 protein: CASSQGDRYGYTF
V gene: TRBV11-1
J gene: TRBJ1-2

CDR3 protein: CASSLAGSSYNEQFF
V gene: TRBV28
J gene: TRBJ2-1

CDR3 protein: CASSSQGAPQYF
V gene: TRBV7-9
J gene: TRBJ2-7

CDR3 protein: CASSEGGGGLGQPQHF
V gene: TRBV6-1
J gene: TRBJ1-5

CDR3 protein: CASSSGAKSYEQYF
V gene: TRBV28
J gene: TRBJ2-7

CDR3 protein: CSVKGGQGGLAGTNEQFF
V gene: TRBV29-1
J gene: TRBJ2-1

CDR3 protein: CASSLRDRSSYEQYF
V gene: TRBV5-4
J gene: TRBJ2-7

CDR3 protein: CASSLRQGATGELFF
V gene: TRBV7-2
J gene: TRBJ2-2

CDR3 protein: CASRAGRGGANVLTF
V gene: TRBV6-6
J gene: TRBJ2-6

CDR3 protein: CASSFSGSTYEQYF
V gene: TRBV28
J gene: TRBJ2-7

CDR3 protein: CASSLEAGAYNEQFF
V gene: TRBV11-2
J gene: TRBJ2-1

CDR3 protein: CASRWDRAAYEQYF
V gene: TRBV6-1
J gene: TRBJ2-7

CDR3 protein: CASSLVRKGANGYTF
V gene: TRBV7-3
J gene: TRBJ1-2

CDR3 protein: CASSLRRGATIVEAFF
V gene: TRBV28
J gene: TRBJ1-1

CDR3 protein: CASRVGLADSYEQYF
V gene: TRBV28
J gene: TRBJ2-7

CDR3 protein: CASSYPHSGEAFF
V gene: TRBV6-5
J gene: TRBJ1-1

CDR3 protein: CASSLDRARDEQYF
V gene: TRBV5-6
J gene: TRBJ2-7

CDR3 protein: CASSLAGLNNEQFF
V gene: TRBV7-9
J gene: TRBJ2-1

CDR3 protein: CASSQEGAQINEKLFF
V gene: TRBV4-1
J gene: TRBJ1-4

CDR3 protein: CASSPRVGGYTF
V gene: TRBV18
J gene: TRBJ1-2

CDR3 protein: CASSPTSGTNQYEQYF
V gene: TRBV18
J gene: TRBJ2-7

CDR3 protein: CASALDLHGYTF
V gene: TRBV6-1
J gene: TRBJ1-2

CDR3 protein: CAWSGQLAANYGYTF
V gene: TRBV30
J gene: TRBJ1-2

CDR3 protein: CASSLGQISYEQYF
V gene: TRBV11-2
J gene: TRBJ2-7

CDR3 protein: CATYRGMNTEAFF
V gene: TRBV6-1
J gene: TRBJ1-1

CDR3 protein: CATSGKKGDQPQHF
V gene: TRBV15
J gene: TRBJ1-5

CDR3 protein: CAWHRDRPYGYTF
V gene: TRBV30
J gene: TRBJ1-2

CDR3 protein: CAWALQGLRDEQYF
V gene: TRBV30
J gene: TRBJ2-7

CDR3 protein: CSGDLAGVGDTQYF
V gene: TRBV29-1
J gene: TRBJ2-3

CDR3 protein: CASSLFVGTSNNEQFF
V gene: TRBV5-1
J gene: TRBJ2-1

CDR3 protein: CSASGGTEQFF
V gene: TRBV20-1
J gene: TRBJ2-1

CDR3 protein: CASSFLQTQYF
V gene: TRBV7-9
J gene: TRBJ2-5

CDR3 protein: CATSRDRTGVHEQYF
V gene: TRBV15
J gene: TRBJ2-7

CDR3 protein: CSGQWNTEAFF
V gene: TRBV29-1
J gene: TRBJ1-1

CDR3 protein: CASRVGLYGYTF
V gene: TRBV2
J gene: TRBJ1-2

CDR3 protein: CASCTGVQETQYF
V gene: TRBV28
J gene: TRBJ2-5

CDR3 protein: CASSEGHGGTEAFF
V gene: TRBV6-1
J gene: TRBJ1-1

CDR3 protein: CAWSVQTSGRNEQFF
V gene: TRBV30
J gene: TRBJ2-1